Presented here are 23 T cell receptor beta chains from one specimen sequenced in a study of T cell repertoires in cytomegalovirus infection. MiXCR was run by TCRdb on the reads, yielding one entry per CDR3 protein. Here the sample spans more than 250,000 distinct CDR3 sequences, roughly 25% being singletons. No antigen has been assigned to these receptors. The sample was cultured PBMCs, taken from culture after CMV antigen stimulation. These TCRs come from a human donor in good health (CMV status not recorded). Some clones in this sample may be carry-over from other donors' samples.

Ten or more counts support this clonotype. The rearrangement uses TRBV19 and TRBJ2-3; possible D gene TRBD2, 5 bases. Trimming shortened V by 3 bases and J by 4 bases, and 14 bases separated the two germline ends. The germline gives CDR1 LNHDA, CDR2 SQIVND (reference sequence). This CDR3 spans 15 amino acids. The CDR3 DNA sequence: TGTGCCAGTAGTATTACGGGATCCGCGCCAGATACGCAGTATTTT. Its translation is CASSITGSAPDTQYF.

This clonotype has just a few counts. The chain couples TRBV5-6 to TRBJ2-2; TRBD2 aligns across 7 bases. Germline CDR1 is SGHDT and CDR2 is YYEEEE. With V trimmed by 1 base and J by 2 bases, 11 bases remained unmatched. CDR3 length: 18 residues. The CDR3 here is CASSLIVRGRSNTGELFF. In DNA, the CDR3 is TGTGCCAGCAGCTTGATAGTGCGGGGGAGGTCAAACACCGGGGAGCTGTTTTTT. Full variable domain (missing parts from reference TRBV5-6 and TRBJ2-2): DAGVTQSPTHLIKTRGQQVTLRCSPKSGHDTVSWYQQALGQGPQFIFQYYEEEERQRGNFPDRFSGHQFPNYSSELNVNALLLGDSALYLCASSLIVRGRSNTGELFFGEGSRLTVL.

This clonotype was counted only a few times. The V gene is TRBV6-2 or TRBV6-3, the J gene TRBJ1-6, with 7 nucleotides matching TRBD1. Trimming at V came to 2 bases and at J to 10 bases, leaving 11 bases not matched to a gene. Per the germline V gene, CDR1 is MNHEY and CDR2 is SVGEGT. The CDR3 is 16 residues long. The CDR3 here is CASSYQPGQYGSPLHF. The CDR3 bases are TGTGCCAGCAGTTACCAACCGGGACAGTACGGGTCACCCCTCCACTTT.

The sample holds a few counts of this clonotype. The chain links TRBV7-2 to TRBJ2-1, with D unclear. V lost 4 bases and J lost 6, with 16 bases in between. In germline, CDR1 is SGHTA, CDR2 FQGNSA. CDR3 size: 15 residues. CDR3 amino acids: CASSSDRGAFNEQFF. CDR3 sequence (DNA): TGTGCCAGCAGCTCGGACCGCGGAGCGTTCAATGAGCAGTTCTTC.

This clonotype was detected only a few times. The genes are TRBV4-1 and TRBJ1-6, with unresolved D. V lost 0 bases and J 7 bases, leaving 4 bases between the germline ends. CDR3 length: 13 residues. Germline V CDR1 and CDR2: MGHRA, YSYEKL. The CDR3 coding sequence is TGCGCCAGCAGCCAAGATATAAATTCACCCCTCCACTTT. Translation gives CASSQDINSPLHF.

A single count supports this clonotype. This rearrangement joins TRBV5-4 to TRBJ2-1; 13 bases match TRBD2. The CDR3 length is 18 residues. Trimming took 4 bases from V and 5 from J; bases not matched to a gene: 12. The germline V gene has CDR1 SGHNT and CDR2 YYREEE (reference sequence). The CDR3 DNA is TGTGCCAGCAGCGCGTCGGCCCCCGGGACTAGCGGGAACAATGAGCAGTTCTTC. Protein: CASSASAPGTSGNNEQFF.

The genes are TRBV7-9 and TRBJ2-1; 10 bases fit TRBD2. This CDR3 is built from 16 residues. After removal of 5 bases from V and 2 bases from J, the junction contained 6 bases not matched to a gene. From germline, CDR1 is SEHNR and CDR2 FQNEAQ (reference sequence). The CDR3 sequence is CASSLRTSGPYNEQFF. CDR3 in DNA: TGTGCCAGCAGCCTGCGGACTAGCGGACCCTACAATGAGCAGTTCTTC.

This clonotype was seen ten or more times. V gene TRBV12-3 or TRBV12-4 combines with J gene TRBJ1-1; D gene ambiguous. Between the trimmed V and J ends, which lost 4 bases and 1 base, there was a span of 10 bases. The CDR3 extends over 14 amino acids. The CDR3: CASSSQIRNTEAFF. Here the CDR3 DNA reads TGTGCCAGCAGTTCACAGATCAGGAACACTGAAGCTTTCTTT.

This clonotype was observed a handful of times. This sequence joins TRBV7-8 and TRBJ1-6, with D possibly being TRBD1 (5 bases). The CDR3 extends over 15 amino acids. The V gene's germline CDR1 is SGHVS and CDR2 FQNEAQ. V was clipped by 2 bases and J by 6 bases, with 11 bases between them. In nucleotides, the CDR3 is TGTGCCAGCAGCTTACGGAGGGGTGTTAATTCACCCCTCCACTTT. It is translated as CASSLRRGVNSPLHF.

The table lists this clonotype with many counts. This sequence joins TRBV7-2 and TRBJ1-1; D is undetermined. The CDR3 loop spans 12 amino acids. The V gene lost 5 bases and the J gene lost 1 base, with 5 bases spanning the gap. The germline V gene encodes CDR1 SGHTA and CDR2 FQGNSA. This CDR3 is CASSPWNTEAFF. CDR3 DNA: TGTGCCAGCAGCCCCTGGAACACTGAAGCTTTCTTT.

This clonotype occurred a few times. The chain is built from TRBV12-3 or TRBV12-4 and TRBJ2-1; TRBD1 matches 8 bases. The trim removed 7 bases at V and 8 bases at J, leaving 13 bases unmatched. This CDR3 contains 15 residues. CDR3 region: CASTLGQGGSYEQFF. The CDR3 bases are TGTGCCAGCACCCTAGGACAGGGAGGTTCCTATGAGCAGTTCTTC.

This clonotype has more than one count but fewer than ten. V and J are TRBV7-4 and TRBJ2-7, with D possibly matching TRBD2 (5 bases). Germline V gene lookup returns CDR1 SGHVT and CDR2 SQSDAQ. This CDR3 comprises 13 residues. Trimming cost V 2 bases and J 6 bases, with 11 bases left between them. CDR3 DNA: TGTGCCAGCAGCTTATTCGGGAAGGGCGAGCAGTACGTC. Protein product: CASSLFGKGEQYV.

In this sample, this clonotype turned up many times. The chain combines TRBV7-2 with TRBJ2-7, with a weak D call TRBD1 (6 bases). This CDR3 comprises 13 residues. V was cut by 4 bases and J by 5 bases, with 12 bases left in between. From germline, CDR1 is SGHTA and CDR2 FQGNSA. The CDR3 reads CASSWYRDNEQYV. DNA for the CDR3: TGTGCCAGCAGCTGGTACAGGGATAACGAGCAGTACGTC.

The V gene is TRBV6-2 or TRBV6-3, the J gene TRBJ2-1; maybe TRBD1 (5 bases). V gave up 0 bases and J gave up 5 bases, with 11 bases separating them. CDR1 is MNHEY and CDR2 is SVGEGT in the germline V gene. The CDR3 runs 15 residues. This CDR3 is CASSYSFRADNEQFF. Here the CDR3 DNA reads TGTGCCAGCAGTTACTCTTTCAGGGCTGACAATGAGCAGTTCTTC.

This clonotype was seen a handful of times. This chain links TRBV6-5 with TRBJ2-7; 10 bases are a match to TRBD1. After removal of 6 bases from V and 4 bases from J, the junction contained 3 bases not matched to a gene. There are 13 residues in the CDR3. The V gene's germline CDR1 is MNHEY and CDR2 SVGAGI. The CDR3, as DNA: TGTGCCAGCAGGAGGACAGGGGGTTACGAGCAGTACGTC. Translating it yields CASRRTGGYEQYV.

V usage is TRBV29-1 and J usage is TRBJ1-1, with 9 bases lining up with TRBD1. CDR1 SQVTM and CDR2 ANQGSEA come from the germline V gene. The ends lost 3 bases at V and 5 bases at J; junction bases unmatched: 4. This CDR3 region has 13 residues. The CDR3 coding sequence is TGCAGCGTTGAGACAGGGGGAGGGACTGAAGCTTTCTTT. Encoded protein: CSVETGGGTEAFF.

This clonotype was counted a few times. The rearrangement links TRBV20-1 to TRBJ2-7, with TRBD1 matching 9 bases. The CDR3 contains 14 residues. The J segment lost 2 bases and the V segment lost 0 bases, leaving 2 bases of the junction unmatched. Germline assignment: CDR1 DFQATT and CDR2 SNEGSKA (reference sequence). CDR3 protein: CSARDHRGPYEQYF. DNA for the CDR3: TGCAGTGCTAGAGATCACAGGGGGCCCTACGAGCAGTACTTC.

The chain uses TRBV4-1 and TRBJ1-2, with 9 bases identical to TRBD1. Germline V gene data show CDR1 as MGHRA and CDR2 as YSYEKL. J gave up 4 bases and V 1 base, and 4 bases lay outside the gene matches. The length of the CDR3 is 15 residues. In DNA, the CDR3 is TGCGCCAGCAGCCAAGCACCGGGACAGGGCTATGGCTACACCTTC. This sequence encodes CASSQAPGQGYGYTF.

This clonotype was picked up a small number of times. The rearrangement uses TRBV7-4 and TRBJ1-2; 10 nucleotides line up with TRBD1. Germline assignment: CDR1 SGHVT and CDR2 SQSDAQ. Losses at the gene ends were 5 bases for V and 6 bases for J; bases not matched to a gene: 15. The CDR3 consists of 17 residues. DNA for the CDR3: TGTGCCAGCAGCCCCACGCACTCCGACAGGGGGCTCGATGGCTACACCTTC. It is translated as CASSPTHSDRGLDGYTF.

This clonotype was detected only a few times. This chain links TRBV11-3 with TRBJ2-3, with D possibly being TRBD2 (5 bases). Trimming pared 6 bases from V and 2 bases from J, leaving 21 bases between. The CDR3 is made up of 17 amino acids. CDR1 is SGHNT, CDR2 YENEEA, per germline. The CDR3 here is CASRSHREILLTDTQYF. Written as DNA, the CDR3 is TGTGCCAGCAGGTCCCATCGGGAAATACTACTCACAGATACGCAGTATTTT. Looking up the rest from reference TRBV11-3 and TRBJ2-3 gives the full variable domain: EAGVVQSPRYKIIEKKQPVAFWCNPISGHNTLYWYLQNLGQGPELLIRYENEEAVDDSQLPKDRFSAERLKGVDSTLKIQPAELGDSAVYLCASRSHREILLTDTQYFGPGTRLTVL.

The chain combines TRBV25-1 with TRBJ2-1; 9 bases are a match to TRBD2. The germline gives CDR1 MGHDK, CDR2 SYGVNS. The CDR3 covers 15 residues. Trimming removed 4 bases from V and 7 bases from J; junction bases left unmatched: 8. CDR3 sequence: CASSVIAGVANEQFF. CDR3 DNA: TGTGCCAGCAGTGTAATAGCGGGAGTAGCGAATGAGCAGTTCTTC.

This clonotype was recorded a few times. CDR3 sequence (DNA): TGTGCTAGTGGTCCCTCCGGGGTGGATACGCAGTATTTT. This gives the protein CASGPSGVDTQYF. The chain combines TRBV12-5 with TRBJ2-3, with D possibly being TRBD2 (5 bases). Germline CDR1 reads LGHNT; CDR2 reads FRNRAP. The V end lost 5 bases, the J end lost 6 bases, and 12 bases lay between the germline ends. There are 13 residues in the CDR3.

For the CDR3, the DNA is TGTGCCAGCATCAGAGGGGGACCGGGACAGAGCATCTATGGCTACACCTTC. Amino acids: CASIRGGPGQSIYGYTF. The chain joins TRBV28 to TRBJ1-2; 7 positions agree with TRBD1. This CDR3 contains 17 residues. Germline CDR1 is MDHEN and CDR2 is SYDVKM. Germline trimming cut 7 bases from V and 4 bases from J; bases unmatched to any gene: 18.